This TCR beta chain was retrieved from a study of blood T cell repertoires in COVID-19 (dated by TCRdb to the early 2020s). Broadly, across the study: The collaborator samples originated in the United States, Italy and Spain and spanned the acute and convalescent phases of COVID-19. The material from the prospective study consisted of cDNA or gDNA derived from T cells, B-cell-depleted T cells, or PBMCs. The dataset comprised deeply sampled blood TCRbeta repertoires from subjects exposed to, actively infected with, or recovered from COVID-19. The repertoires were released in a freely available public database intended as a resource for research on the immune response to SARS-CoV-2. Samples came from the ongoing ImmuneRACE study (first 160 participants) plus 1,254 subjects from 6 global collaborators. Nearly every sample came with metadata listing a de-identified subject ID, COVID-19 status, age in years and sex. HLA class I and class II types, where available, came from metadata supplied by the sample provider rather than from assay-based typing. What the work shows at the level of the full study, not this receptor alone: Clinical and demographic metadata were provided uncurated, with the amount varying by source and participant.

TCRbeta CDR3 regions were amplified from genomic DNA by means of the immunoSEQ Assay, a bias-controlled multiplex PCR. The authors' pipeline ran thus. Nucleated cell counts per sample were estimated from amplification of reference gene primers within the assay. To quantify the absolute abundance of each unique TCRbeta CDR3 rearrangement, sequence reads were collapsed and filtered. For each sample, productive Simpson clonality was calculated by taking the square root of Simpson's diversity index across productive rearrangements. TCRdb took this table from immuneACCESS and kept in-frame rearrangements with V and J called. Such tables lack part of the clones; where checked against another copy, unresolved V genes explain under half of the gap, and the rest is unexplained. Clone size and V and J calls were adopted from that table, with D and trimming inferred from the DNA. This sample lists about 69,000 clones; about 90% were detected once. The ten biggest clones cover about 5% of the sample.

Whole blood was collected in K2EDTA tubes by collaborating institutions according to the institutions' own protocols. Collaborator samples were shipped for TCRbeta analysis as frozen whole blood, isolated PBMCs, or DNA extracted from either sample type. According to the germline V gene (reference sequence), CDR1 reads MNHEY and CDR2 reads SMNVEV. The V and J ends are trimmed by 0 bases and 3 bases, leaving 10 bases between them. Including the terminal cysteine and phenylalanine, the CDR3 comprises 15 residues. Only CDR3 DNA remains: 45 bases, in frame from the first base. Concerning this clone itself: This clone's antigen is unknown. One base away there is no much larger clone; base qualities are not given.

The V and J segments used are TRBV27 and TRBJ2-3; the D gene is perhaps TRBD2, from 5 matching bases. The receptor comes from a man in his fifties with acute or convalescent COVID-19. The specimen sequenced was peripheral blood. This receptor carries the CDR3 CASSLSWTETDTQYF. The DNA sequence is TGTGCCAGCAGTTTATCTTGGACTGAGACAGATACGCAGTATTTT.